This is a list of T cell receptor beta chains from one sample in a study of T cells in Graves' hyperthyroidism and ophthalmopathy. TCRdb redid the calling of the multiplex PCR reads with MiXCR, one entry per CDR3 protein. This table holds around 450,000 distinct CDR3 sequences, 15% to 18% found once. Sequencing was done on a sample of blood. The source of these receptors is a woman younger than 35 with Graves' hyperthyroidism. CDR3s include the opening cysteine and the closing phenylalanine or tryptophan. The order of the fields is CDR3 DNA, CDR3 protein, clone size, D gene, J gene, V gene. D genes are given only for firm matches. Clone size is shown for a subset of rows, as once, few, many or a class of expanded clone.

TGTGCCACCAGCAGAGATGGACGCGACAATGAGCAGTTCTTC CATSRDGRDNEQFF few . TRBJ2-1 TRBV15
TGTGCCAGCAGGAAGACTAGCGGCGCAGAACAGTACTTC CASRKTSGAEQYF many TRBD2 TRBJ2-7 TRBV2
TGTGCCAGCAGTTACTTGGGACAGTCCTACGAGCAGTACTTC CASSYLGQSYEQYF many TRBD1 TRBJ2-7 TRBV6-5
TGCAGTGCCCAAGCCCCAGTCCCCAACACCATATATTTT CSAQAPVPNTIYF . . TRBJ1-3 TRBV20-1
TGTGCCACCAGTGATTTAGAGGGACTAGGGACAGATACGCAGTATTTT CATSDLEGLGTDTQYF many TRBD2 TRBJ2-3 TRBV24-1
TGTGCCAGCAGCGCGGACAGGGGGGGATTTAATTCACCCCTCCACTTT CASSADRGGFNSPLHF . TRBD1 TRBJ1-6 TRBV9
TGTGCCAGCAGTGAAGAGTTCGAGACAGGCTACGAGCAGTACTTC CASSEEFETGYEQYF many . TRBJ2-7 TRBV6-1
TGCAGTGCTAGTCTCAGCGGGAGGCCCTACGAGCAGTACTTC CSASLSGRPYEQYF . TRBD2 TRBJ2-7 TRBV20-1
TGCGCCAGCAGCTTGGCCGGAGGCGTCGATCAGGACGAGCAGTACTTC CASSLAGGVDQDEQYF many . TRBJ2-7 TRBV5-1
TGTGCCAGCAGCCAAGGCCGAAATGTGGCTAGCGGGAGGGGAGAGACCCAGTACTTC CASSQGRNVASGRGETQYF . TRBD2 TRBJ2-5 TRBV4-2
TGTGCCAGCAGCTTTTACCTAGGTTCCACAGATACGCAGTATTTT CASSFYLGSTDTQYF . . TRBJ2-3 TRBV5-1
TGTGCCAGCAGCCAAACATACTACGAGCAGTACTTC CASSQTYYEQYF . . TRBJ2-7 TRBV3-1
TGTGCCATCAGTGGACCTAGCGCCACGCAGTATTTT CAISGPSATQYF many . TRBJ2-3 TRBV10-3
TGTGCCAGCACCCCGGGGACAGGATTTTCCTACGAGCAGTACTTC CASTPGTGFSYEQYF few TRBD1 TRBJ2-7 TRBV6-2/TRBV6-3
TGTGCCAGCAGAACAGAGACTTCTAACTATGGCTACACCTTC CASRTETSNYGYTF many . TRBJ1-2 TRBV6-1
TGTGCCAGTAGTATAGAGACAGGGGGCCATCAGCCCCAGCATTTT CASSIETGGHQPQHF many TRBD1 TRBJ1-5 TRBV19
TGTGCCAGCAGTACTCCCGCCGGGGAGCTGTTTTTT CASSTPAGELFF . . TRBJ2-2 TRBV7-6
TGTGCCAGTAACCCGGGATTGAATTCACCCCTCCACTTT CASNPGLNSPLHF few . TRBJ1-6 TRBV19
TGCGCCACTAAGGGACTAGCGGGAGGAGGGACCCAGTACTTC CATKGLAGGGTQYF many TRBD2 TRBJ2-5 TRBV5-1
TGTGCCAGCAGCTTTTCCGGGACAATCACAGATACGCAGTATTTT CASSFSGTITDTQYF many . TRBJ2-3 TRBV11-3
TGTGCCAGCTCCGGGGAGCTAAACACAGATACGCAGTATTTT CASSGELNTDTQYF many . TRBJ2-3 TRBV2
TGTGCCAGCAGTCAACAGGGGGCGTCGGGAAACACCATATATTTT CASSQQGASGNTIYF many TRBD1 TRBJ1-3 TRBV12-3/TRBV12-4
TGTGCCAGCAGCTTGTTTGGTAAACTTATCTATGGCTACACCTTC CASSLFGKLIYGYTF few . TRBJ1-2 TRBV5-8
TGTGCCAGCAGCTTCCCGGGCCCCTACAATGAGCAGTTCTTC CASSFPGPYNEQFF few . TRBJ2-1 TRBV7-9
TGTGCCAGCAGCCCCACCGTGGTTAACGGTGAAGCTTTCTTT CASSPTVVNGEAFF many . TRBJ1-1 TRBV9
TGTGCCAGCAGCTCCCTTGGGGAGACAGGGAATCAGCCCCAGCATTTT CASSSLGETGNQPQHF many TRBD1 TRBJ1-5 TRBV5-6
TGTGCCAGCAGGCTACAGGGGTACGAGCAGTACTTC CASRLQGYEQYF many TRBD1 TRBJ2-7 TRBV6-1
TGTGCCAGCAGTCAGACAGGGGGCGTCTACGAGCAGTACTTC CASSQTGGVYEQYF many TRBD1 TRBJ2-7 TRBV6-1
TGCAGTGCTAGAGAAAGCAATCAGCCCCAGCATTTT CSARESNQPQHF many . TRBJ1-5 TRBV20-1
TGTGCCAGTAGTCCATTCGGACAGGATGGCATTCAGTACTTC CASSPFGQDGIQYF few TRBD1 TRBJ2-4 TRBV19
TGTGCCAGTAGTAAGGCCAGGAGCTCCTACGAGCAGTACTTC CASSKARSSYEQYF many . TRBJ2-7 TRBV19
TGCAGTGCTCGACTACGGGGGTTCACTGAAGCTTTCTTT CSARLRGFTEAFF . . TRBJ1-1 TRBV20-1
TGTGCCAGCAGTTCTCAGACTAGCGGGATGGGCTACGAGCAGTACTTC CASSSQTSGMGYEQYF . TRBD2 TRBJ2-7 TRBV28
TGTGCCAGCAGCAGAGACGGGTACAATGAGCAGTTCTTC CASSRDGYNEQFF many . TRBJ2-1 TRBV7-9
TGTGCCAGCAGCGCCGGGACTAGCTTCACAGATACGCAGTATTTT CASSAGTSFTDTQYF . TRBD2 TRBJ2-3 TRBV9
TGTGCCAGCAGCCTCTCGAGCACCTACGAGCAGTACTTC CASSLSSTYEQYF many . TRBJ2-7 TRBV5-5
TGTGCCATCAAAGACAGGTTGAACACTGAAGCTTTCTTT CAIKDRLNTEAFF many . TRBJ1-1 TRBV10-3
TGTGCCAGCAGTACGGGGGGGTGGGAGCAGTACTTC CASSTGGWEQYF many TRBD2 TRBJ2-7 TRBV12-3/TRBV12-4
TGTGCCAGCAGTCCGCCCGCGTCCTACGAGCAGTACTTC CASSPPASYEQYF many . TRBJ2-7 TRBV18
TGTGCCAGCTCACCGTCGCCGGCCGGTAGCTCCTACAATGAGCAGTTCTTC CASSPSPAGSSYNEQFF many . TRBJ2-1 TRBV18
TGCAGTGCCTCCGGGACTAACTCCTACGAGCAGTACTTC CSASGTNSYEQYF . TRBD2 TRBJ2-7 TRBV20-1
TGCAGTGCTAGAGATCTGACAGGCACAATCCCTATACACGAGCAGTACTTC CSARDLTGTIPIHEQYF many . TRBJ2-7 TRBV20-1
TGTGCCAGCAGCCTCCGAGGGGCCAAGGGAGGCGAGCAGTACTTC CASSLRGAKGGEQYF many . TRBJ2-7 TRBV6-1
TGCGCCAGCAGCCGCCCACCCGAGGGGGCGGCGTTCACCGGGGAGCTGTTTTTT CASSRPPEGAAFTGELFF few TRBD1 TRBJ2-2 TRBV4-1
TGTGCCAGCAGTTTTGGGGCGGTCAATCAGCCCCAGCATTTT CASSFGAVNQPQHF few . TRBJ1-5 TRBV27
TGTGCCAGCCCACCCCCCGGCACCCCCAATGAGCAGTTCTTC CASPPPGTPNEQFF . . TRBJ2-1 TRBV18
TGTGCCAGCAGCTTATTCGCCCCGGGAGCGGGAACCCACAATGAGCAGTTCTTC CASSLFAPGAGTHNEQFF few TRBD2 TRBJ2-1 TRBV7-2
TGCGCCAGCAGCGGCGGGACTAGCAACACAGGGACAGATACGCAGTATTTT CASSGGTSNTGTDTQYF . TRBD2 TRBJ2-3 TRBV5-1